Listed below are T cell receptor beta chains from one sample, sequenced in a study of OX40 agonist ivuxolimab in advanced cancers. Profiling relied on immunoSEQ multiplex PCR, and the TCRdb table lists in-frame clones only, not all of them. The sample gives tens of thousands of clones, more than 75% of which show up once; 12% is in the top ten. The specimen was CD4+ or CD8+ T cells sorted from blood, collected in a trial of the OX40 agonist ivuxolimab. The source of these receptors is an adult with an advanced solid tumor such as melanoma, head and neck, liver or kidney cancer. The CDR3 runs from the conserved cysteine through the conserved F or W. A D gene is named only where the DNA matches it firmly. For some rows the clone size is stated as once, few or many, or as a class when expanded; others skip it.

J gene | D gene | V gene | clone size | CDR3 DNA | CDR3 protein
TRBJ1-5 | TRBD1 | TRBV2 | NA | TGTGCCAGCAGTAAGACAGGGGAACAAATCCAGCCCCAGCATTTT | CASSKTGEQIQPQHF
TRBJ1-4 | NA | TRBV5-1 | NA | TGCGCCAGCAGCCCCCGACAGGTTCAGGGTAATGAAAAACTGTTTTTT | CASSPRQVQGNEKLFF
TRBJ2-1 | NA | TRBV5-4 | NA | TGTGCCAGCACTACCGGGAGCTCCTACAATGAGCAGTTCTTC | CASTTGSSYNEQFF
TRBJ2-1 | TRBD1 | TRBV6-5 | NA | TGTGCCAGCACTTGGCGACAGGGGCCGTACAATGAGCAGTTCTTC | CASTWRQGPYNEQFF
TRBJ2-1 | TRBD1 | TRBV6-6 | NA | TGTGCCACCCAGACAGGGATAAATGAGCAGTTCTTC | CATQTGINEQFF
TRBJ1-3 | NA | TRBV11-3 | NA | TGTGCCAGCAGCGCTTCTCAGGGCGCTGGAAACACCATATATTTT | CASSASQGAGNTIYF
TRBJ2-7 | NA | TRBV4-2 | NA | TGTGCCAGCAGCCAGGAACAGGGACCCCCTTTCTACGAGCAGTACTTC | CASSQEQGPPFYEQYF
TRBJ2-3 | NA | TRBV29-1 | NA | TGCAGCGTTGAAGCGGGGGCGGGAACCGAGATGGATACGCAGTATTTT | CSVEAGAGTEMDTQYF
TRBJ1-1 | NA | TRBV7-6 | NA | TGTGCCAGCCGTGAGGAACTGAACACTGAAGCTTTCTTT | CASREELNTEAFF
TRBJ1-3 | TRBD1 | TRBV4-2 | medium-sized | TGTGCCAGCAGCACACACAGGGGATCTGGAAACACCATATATTTT | CASSTHRGSGNTIYF
TRBJ2-7 | NA | TRBV6-5 | NA | TGTGCCAGCAGAGGGGGGTTTACCTACGAGCAGTACTTC | CASRGGFTYEQYF
TRBJ1-5 | TRBD1 | TRBV6-1 | medium-sized | TGTGCCAGCAGTGAAATCTCCTGGACAGGGGATTCCCAGCATTTT | CASSEISWTGDSQHF
TRBJ1-5 | TRBD1 | TRBV15 | NA | TGTGCCACCAGCAGGAGGGGGACAGGCCCCGACGGTGCCCAGCATTTT | CATSRRGTGPDGAQHF
TRBJ2-2 | NA | TRBV6-5 | NA | TGTGCCAGCATTATGGCCGGGGAGCTGTTTTTT | CASIMAGELFF
TRBJ2-7 | NA | TRBV7-8 | NA | TGTGCCAGCAGCCCATCCTACGAGCAGTACTTC | CASSPSYEQYF
TRBJ2-3 | NA | TRBV6-6 | NA | TGTGCCAGCAGCCCGGGTCGAGGGGCAGATACGCAGTATTTT | CASSPGRGADTQYF
TRBJ1-5 | TRBD1 | TRBV19 | NA | TGTGCCAGTAGCGAAAAGGGACAGGACAATCAGCCCCAGCATTTT | CASSEKGQDNQPQHF
TRBJ1-5 | NA | TRBV5-5 | NA | TGTGCCAGCAGCTTGGTATTTTATAGCAATCAGCCCCAGCATTTT | CASSLVFYSNQPQHF
TRBJ1-4 | NA | TRBV2 | NA | TGTGCCAGCAAAAGATACGGACGTGCAACTAATGAAAAACTGTTTTTT | CASKRYGRATNEKLFF
TRBJ1-2 | NA | TRBV5-1 | NA | TGCGCCAGCAGCTTGGATGGCGGCTACACCTTC | CASSLDGGYTF
TRBJ1-2 | NA | TRBV19 | many | TGTGCCACCATCGGCTGGGACATGGAGGGCTACACCTTC | CATIGWDMEGYTF
TRBJ2-7 | TRBD1 | TRBV5-1 | NA | TGCGCCAGCAGCTCCCATCGGACAGGGGTACGGGACGAGCAGTACTTC | CASSSHRTGVRDEQYF
TRBJ1-1 | TRBD1 | TRBV6-5 | NA | TGTGCCAGCAGTTATCGGGCAGGGGGTCGCACTGAAGCTTTCTTT | CASSYRAGGRTEAFF
TRBJ2-7 | NA | TRBV13 | NA | TGTGCCAGCAGCTTAGGAGCAGGAGCCTACGAGCAGTACTTC | CASSLGAGAYEQYF
TRBJ2-3 | TRBD2 | TRBV27 | NA | TGTGCCAGCAACCCTGGACTAGCGGAACTCAGCACAGATACGCAGTATTTT | CASNPGLAELSTDTQYF
TRBJ2-3 | NA | TRBV6-4 | NA | TGTGCCAGCAGTGAAAGTAGCGGCACAGATACGCAGTATTTT | CASSESSGTDTQYF
TRBJ2-3 | TRBD2 | TRBV7-9 | NA | TGTGCCAGCAGCCCCCTAACGGGGCTAGCGGGGGCCCACGGGAATTTT | CASSPLTGLAGAHGNF
TRBJ1-1 | NA | TRBV21-1 | few | TGTGCCAGCACCCCTAAAAAAATCCGGGGTGACGGCCTCGAGAACACTGAAGCTTTCTTT | CASTPKKIRGDGLENTEAFF
TRBJ2-5 | NA | TRBV20-1 | NA | TGCAGTGCTAGAGGGGGGGAGACCCAGTACTTC | CSARGGETQYF
TRBJ1-3 | NA | TRBV12-1 | NA | TGTGCCAGCAGTCGGACCGAGACAGGGGCCTTCTCTGGAAACACCATATATTTT | CASSRTETGAFSGNTIYF
TRBJ1-1 | TRBD1 | TRBV4-1 | NA | TGCGCCAGCAGCCAAGCGGGGACAGGGCCGAACACTGAAGCTTTCTTT | CASSQAGTGPNTEAFF
TRBJ1-3 | NA | TRBV5-5 | NA | TGTGCCAGCAGCCAAGATCGGGGCTCTGGAAACACCATATATTTT | CASSQDRGSGNTIYF
TRBJ1-2 | TRBD1 | TRBV27 | NA | TGTGCCAGCAGACCCGGACAGGGGTTTGGTAACTATGGCTACACCTTC | CASRPGQGFGNYGYTF
TRBJ2-7 | TRBD1 | TRBV13 | NA | TGTGCCAGCAGCTCGGGACAGGACTACGAGCAGTACTTC | CASSSGQDYEQYF
TRBJ1-1 | TRBD1 | TRBV9 | NA | TGTGCCAGCAGCGACTACAGGGGTGGTAACGCTGAAGCTTTCTTT | CASSDYRGGNAEAFF
TRBJ2-3 | NA | TRBV28 | NA | TGTGCCAGCAGGAGAGGATGGAGCACAGATACGCAGTATTTT | CASRRGWSTDTQYF
TRBJ2-7 | TRBD2 | TRBV27 | NA | TGTGCCAGCACAAGCGGGAGCAACGAGCAGTACTTC | CASTSGSNEQYF
TRBJ2-7 | NA | TRBV9 | few | TGTGCCAGCAGCCTCGGACAGTCCTACGAGCAGTACTTC | CASSLGQSYEQYF
TRBJ2-1 | TRBD2 | TRBV4-2 | once | TGTGCCAGCACAAAGGGGCTAGCGGGGGCGGATGAGCAGTTCTTC | CASTKGLAGADEQFF
TRBJ2-6 | NA | TRBV9 | NA | TGTGCCAGCAGCCCCCGGTGGGGTATTTCTGGGGCCAACGTCCTGACTTTC | CASSPRWGISGANVLTF
TRBJ2-7 | NA | TRBV6-1 | NA | TGTGCCAGCAGTTTCCCTCCACACGAGCAGTACTTC | CASSFPPHEQYF
TRBJ2-1 | NA | TRBV29-1 | NA | TGCAGCGTTGAGCAACTGTCCTACAATGAGCAGTTCTTC | CSVEQLSYNEQFF
TRBJ1-1 | NA | TRBV6-5 | NA | TGTGCCAGCAGTTTCGGGACACCGAACACTGAAGCTTTCTTT | CASSFGTPNTEAFF
TRBJ2-7 | NA | TRBV7-9 | NA | TGTGCCAGCAGCTCATGGACAGTTTACGAGCAGTACTTC | CASSSWTVYEQYF
TRBJ1-2 | NA | TRBV25-1 | NA | TGTGCCAGCAGTGAGAGGCCGAACTATGGCTACACCTTC | CASSERPNYGYTF
TRBJ1-5 | NA | TRBV4-2 | NA | TGTGCCAGCAGCCCCGGGGCAGGCAATCAGCCCCAGCATTTT | CASSPGAGNQPQHF
TRBJ1-1 | NA | TRBV27 | NA | TGTGCCAGCAGTTCGGGCGGGGGGGACACCCTATTGTTATACGCTGAAGCTTTCTTT | CASSSGGGDTLLLYAEAFF
TRBJ1-2 | NA | TRBV27 | NA | TGTGCCAGCAGCTTGACCGGGGGGCGGGGTGGCTACACCTTC | CASSLTGGRGGYTF
TRBJ2-3 | TRBD2 | TRBV6-5 | NA | TGTGCCAGCAGCGGTAGCGGGAGGTGGGATACGCAGTATTTT | CASSGSGRWDTQYF
TRBJ1-2 | TRBD1 | TRBV28 | once | TGTGCCAGCAGTCCACAGGGGTCTGGCTACACCTTC | CASSPQGSGYTF
TRBJ1-5 | NA | TRBV19 | NA | TGTGCCAGTAGGACTGGGCAAGGGGTTCAGCATTTT | CASRTGQGVQHF
TRBJ2-5 | TRBD1 | TRBV5-1 | NA | TGCGCCAGCACAAGACAGGGGTGGGAAGAGACCCAGTACTTC | CASTRQGWEETQYF
TRBJ1-2 | NA | TRBV29-1 | NA | TGCAGCGTCGTTCCGCCGACTCCTAACTATGGCTACACCTTC | CSVVPPTPNYGYTF
TRBJ2-4 | NA | TRBV7-2 | NA | TGTGCCAGCAGTCCTACCCACCTAAGCCGGGACATTCAGTACTTC | CASSPTHLSRDIQYF
TRBJ2-7 | NA | TRBV27 | NA | TGTGCCAGCCACGATCCGTTTGGTTACGAGCAGTACTTC | CASHDPFGYEQYF